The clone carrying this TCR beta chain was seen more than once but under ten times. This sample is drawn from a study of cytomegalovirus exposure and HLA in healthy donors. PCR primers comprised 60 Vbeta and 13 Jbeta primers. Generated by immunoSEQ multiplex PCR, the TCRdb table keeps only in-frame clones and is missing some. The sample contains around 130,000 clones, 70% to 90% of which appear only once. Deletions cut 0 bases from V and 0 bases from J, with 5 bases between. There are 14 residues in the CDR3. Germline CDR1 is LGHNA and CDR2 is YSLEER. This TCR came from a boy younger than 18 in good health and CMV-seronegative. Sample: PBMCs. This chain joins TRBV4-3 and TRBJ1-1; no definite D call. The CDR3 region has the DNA TGCGCCAGCAGCCAAGATATTGTGAACACTGAAGCTTTCTTT. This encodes CASSQDIVNTEAFF.